This T cell receptor beta chain comes out of a study of T cell clonality in common variable immunodeficiency (dated by TCRdb to 2014 to 2015). Study-wide findings and limitations: Patient heterogeneity within the CVID cohort put limits on correlating repertoire features with clinical complications. Fewer deletions and N-nucleotide insertions were reportedly observed in CVID TCRbeta sequences, and highly modified clones with 13 or more V deletions were reportedly absent from CVID TCRbeta sequences. It was noted by the authors that sequencing of the repertoires of T cell subpopulations would be needed to clarify the cause of the increased clonality in CVID. TCRbeta clonality was higher in CVID subjects than in healthy controls (t-test p = 0.018), and the increase was most characteristic of about a third of subjects. Despite equal DNA input, controls averaged roughly 80,000 unique sequences per sample versus around 30,000 in CVID samples. Healthy controls shared more TCRbeta clones with each other than CVID subjects shared among themselves (p < 0.0001).

Equivalent amounts of genomic DNA from CVID and control samples were used as sequencing input. For every sample, a 60 bp segment covering the rearranged TCRbeta CDR3 region was amplified and then sequenced. The immunoSEQ assay, a bias-corrected multiplex PCR combined with high-throughput sequencing, was used to amplify TCRbeta. The source study handled its data this way. Every unique nucleotide sequence counted as a clone and was annotated with V, D and J genes, copy number and frequency. Sequences were labeled productive if in frame, and non-productive if out of frame or containing stop codons. As previously described, clonality was calculated on the basis of Shannon's entropy. The predicted amino acid sequences of productive clones were used to derive mean CDR3 Kyte-Doolittle hydropathy. Scaled V gene usage was hierarchically clustered using Manhattan distance and complete linkage with the R hclust function. Clone sharing by CDR3 amino acid sequence was assessed by resampling 12 repertoires per group over 100 rounds. The repertoires were searched for 65 to 85 published EBV-specific TCRbeta sequences and some 240 published CMV-specific TCRbeta sequences. A couple of CVID samples that yielded fewer than 10,000 sequences were excluded from the analysis, so approximately 40 CVID repertoires were retained. TCRdb stores this immuneACCESS table with in-frame sequences only. Part of the clones is absent; in the studies checked, under half of the shortfall reflects unresolved V genes, and no reason is known for the rest. The V and J calls and clone size come from that table; D and trimming were worked out from the DNA. The sample counts about 44,000 clones, each observed more than once. The ten largest clones represent more than 9% of the sample.

At least ten counts were recorded for this clone. What this receptor recognizes is not known. The CDR3 extends 3 residues past the end of the read, so its final part is completed from the germline J gene. Both CVID patients and healthy controls were predominantly of Caucasian heritage. Heparinized peripheral whole blood samples of 5 to 8 ml were collected from each donor. Genomic DNA from adults with common variable immune deficiency (CVID) and from healthy adult controls was used to sequence TCRbeta CDR3 repertoires. A total of some 22 healthy adult volunteers (approximately 12 female and approximately 10 male; age range roughly 23 to 66 years, mean age around 31) were included in the control group. Diluted blood was subjected to density centrifugation over Hypaque 1077 or Ficoll-Paque for isolation of peripheral blood mononuclear cells. Genomic DNA was extracted from unsorted mononuclear cells by Qiagen column purification or by a centrifugation-based method.

V and J are truncated by 0 bases and 4 bases respectively, leaving an intervening sequence of 13 bases. According to the germline V gene, CDR1 reads SGHRS and CDR2 reads YFSETQ. Including the terminal cysteine and phenylalanine, the CDR3 comprises 15 residues. The DNA has 36 bases, all within the CDR3, and is read from base 1. Input material: peripheral blood mononuclear cells. The receptor was derived from a person aged 18 to 75 in good health. The chain links TRBV5-1 with TRBJ1-1; the D gene is perhaps TRBD1, on 5 matching bases. Here the CDR3 is given as CASSLAPGGATEAFF. Partial CDR3 DNA: TGCGCCAGCAGCTTGGCGCCGGGGGGAGCCACTGAA.